Each of the 21 T cell receptor beta chains below was sequenced from the same sample in a study of cytomegalovirus exposure and HLA in healthy donors. In the PCR, 60 Vbeta and 13 Jbeta primers were used. Measured with immunoSEQ multiplex PCR; TCRdb has only the in-frame clones, and not every one. Of some 120,000 clones listed, approximately 80% are singletons. Sequencing used PBMCs. The receptors derive from a male donor in good health and CMV-seropositive.

This chain's CDR3 is CASSGDRDGTGELFF. CDR3 DNA sequence: TGTGCCAGCAGTGGGGACAGGGACGGCACCGGGGAGCTGTTTTTT. This chain connects TRBV6-4 to TRBJ2-2; 9 positions agree with TRBD1. Trimming removed 4 bases from V and 4 bases from J; junction bases left unmatched: 4. The germline gives CDR1 MRHNA, CDR2 SNTAGT. The CDR3 totals 15 residues.

This clone appeared a few times. The gene calls are TRBV13 and TRBJ2-1, with D possibly being TRBD2 (6 bases). CDR3 length equals 13 residues. V dropped 7 bases and J dropped 3 bases, with 10 bases sitting between them. Germline CDR1 reads PRHDT; CDR2 reads FYEKMQ (reference sequence). The CDR3 sequence is CASKSGLYNEQFF. The CDR3 coding sequence is TGTGCCAGCAAAAGCGGGCTCTACAATGAGCAGTTCTTC.

V is TRBV28 and J is TRBJ1-5; 7 nucleotides line up with TRBD1. Germline V gene data show CDR1 as MDHEN and CDR2 as SYDVKM. The CDR3 has 15 amino acids. V lost 5 bases, J lost 3 bases, and 7 bases stayed unmatched. CDR3 DNA sequence: TGTGCCAGCAGTATGTCGACAGGGTACAATCAGCCCCAGCATTTT. As protein: CASSMSTGYNQPQHF.

This sequence joins TRBV2 and TRBJ2-3, with D unclear. Deletions cut 11 bases from V and 0 bases from J, with 21 bases between. Germline V gene data show CDR1 as SNHLY and CDR2 as FYNNEI. The CDR3 loop spans 16 amino acids. As DNA, the CDR3 is TGTGCCTGTAAAGAAACTGCCGCCTCTAGCACAGATACGCAGTATTTT. Its protein product is CACKETAASSTDTQYF.

The V gene is TRBV30, the J gene TRBJ1-1, with D possibly TRBD1 on 5 matching bases. The CDR3 is 11 residues long. The V end was cut by 0 bases, the J end by 10 bases, with 9 bases between. CDR1 is GTSNPN and CDR2 is SVGIG in the germline V gene (reference sequence). The CDR3: CAWSVGGGAFF. The DNA of the CDR3 is TGTGCCTGGAGTGTGGGGGGTGGAGCTTTCTTT. The variable domain in full, completed from reference TRBV30 and TRBJ1-1, reads SQTIHQWPATLVQPVGSPLSLECTVEGTSNPNLYWYRQAAGRGLQLLFYSVGIGQISSEVPQNLSASRPQDRQFILSSKKLLLSDSGFYLCAWSVGGGAFFGQGTRLTVV.

This rearrangement joins TRBV7-8 to TRBJ1-6, with D uncertain. Germline V gene data show CDR1 as SGHVS and CDR2 as FQNEAQ. Trimming took 3 bases from V and 4 from J, leaving 10 bases between them. This CDR3 comprises 15 residues. This CDR3 reads CASSFVRTYNSPLHF. The CDR3 DNA follows: TGTGCCAGCAGCTTCGTCAGAACATATAATTCACCCCTCCACTTT.

V gene TRBV19 combines with J gene TRBJ2-3; TRBD2 matches 8 bases. Unmatched junction bases numbered 9, after V lost 7 bases and J lost 3 bases. Germline V gene lookup returns CDR1 LNHDA and CDR2 SQIVND (reference sequence). This CDR3 has 15 amino acids. CDR3 coding DNA: TGTGCCAGTATAGGAGCGGGAGAGGGGACAGATACGCAGTATTTT. It specifies CASIGAGEGTDTQYF.

This rearrangement joins TRBV7-2 to TRBJ2-2; 7 nucleotides align to TRBD2. Germline loops: CDR1 SGHTA, CDR2 FQGNSA. V shed 2 bases and J 4 bases; nucleotides not matched to a gene: 4. The length of the CDR3 is 15 residues. Here the CDR3 reads CASSLLRESTGELFF. The CDR3 DNA sequence: TGTGCCAGCAGCTTACTGCGGGAGAGCACCGGGGAGCTGTTTTTT.

V is TRBV7-9 and J is TRBJ1-6; TRBD1 is a possible D gene (6 bases). Trimming shortened V by 0 bases and J by 6 bases, and 15 bases separated the two germline ends. The CDR3 loop spans 17 amino acids. The germline V gene has CDR1 SEHNR and CDR2 FQNEAQ (reference sequence). CDR3 in DNA: TGTGCCAGCAGCTTAGCGCCGTTGTCAGGGGTTAATTCACCCCTCCACTTT. Translation gives CASSLAPLSGVNSPLHF. Together with reference TRBV7-9 and TRBJ1-6, the CDR3 gives the full variable domain: DTGVSQNPRHKITKRGQNVTFRCDPISEHNRLYWYRQTLGQGPEFLTYFQNEAQLEKSRLLSDRFSAERPKGSFSTLEIQRTEQGDSAMYLCASSLAPLSGVNSPLHFGNGTRLTVT.

The gene calls are TRBV10-2 and TRBJ1-1, with D perhaps matching TRBD1 (5 bases). This CDR3 is built from 13 residues. Germline-derived CDR1 and CDR2 are WSHSY and SAAADI. Trimming pared 5 bases from V and 3 bases from J, leaving 10 bases between. As DNA, the CDR3 is TGCGCCAGCAGTTCCGGGGGGTACACTGAAGCTTTCTTT. This gives the protein CASSSGGYTEAFF.

The chain recombines TRBV7-9 with TRBJ2-7, with 8 bases that match TRBD2. V lost 2 bases, J lost 3 bases, and 6 bases stayed unmatched. CDR1 and CDR2 from the germline V gene are SEHNR and FQNEAQ (reference sequence). The CDR3 totals 15 residues. In nucleotides, the CDR3 is TGTGCCAGCAGCTTAAATGCGGGAGGACTCTACGAGCAGTACTTC. This encodes CASSLNAGGLYEQYF.

V is TRBV28 and J is TRBJ1-5; the D gene is possibly TRBD1 (6 bases). V was clipped by 1 base and J by 3 bases, with 10 bases between them. Germline-derived CDR1 and CDR2 are MDHEN and SYDVKM. This CDR3 has 15 amino acids. This CDR3 reads CASSLSSGVNQPQHF. Here the CDR3 DNA reads TGTGCCAGCAGTTTATCATCAGGGGTCAATCAGCCCCAGCATTTT.

The chain carries TRBV7-9 and TRBJ1-1, with TRBD1 matching over 7 bases. J gave up 6 bases and V 5 bases, and 12 bases lay outside the gene matches. CDR1 and CDR2 (germline): SEHNR, FQNEAQ (reference sequence). The CDR3 extends over 15 amino acids. The CDR3 sequence: CASSQRGQGESEAFF. The DNA for the CDR3 is TGTGCCAGCAGCCAGAGGGGGCAGGGAGAATCTGAAGCTTTCTTT.

This clone was detected only once. The chain uses TRBV20-1 and TRBJ1-1, with a weak D call TRBD1 (6 bases). The germline V gene has CDR1 DFQATT and CDR2 SNEGSKA (reference sequence). The CDR3 sequence is 10 residues long. V dropped 7 bases and J dropped 7 bases, with 10 bases sitting between them. The CDR3 sequence is CSGDRFEAFF. In nucleotides, the CDR3 is TGCAGTGGAGACAGGTTTGAAGCTTTCTTT.

The chain couples TRBV19 to TRBJ1-1; D is perhaps TRBD1 (6 bases). Germline V gene sequence: CDR1 LNHDA, CDR2 SQIVND (reference sequence). The CDR3 loop spans 12 amino acids. V dropped 5 bases and J dropped 5 bases, with 9 bases sitting between them. This CDR3 reads CASSPGATEAFF. DNA for the CDR3: TGTGCCAGTAGTCCAGGGGCGACTGAAGCTTTCTTT. The variable domain in full, with the rest retrieved from reference TRBV19 and TRBJ1-1, is DGGITQSPKYLFRKEGQNVTLSCEQNLNHDAMYWYRQDPGQGLRLIYYSQIVNDFQKGDIAEGYSVSREKKESFPLTVTSAQKNPTAFYLCASSPGATEAFFGQGTRLTVV.

The chain is built from TRBV5-4 and TRBJ2-3, with D possibly TRBD2 on 5 matching bases. The CDR3 is 16 residues long. V was pared by 0 bases and J by 6 bases, with 17 bases between. Germline CDR1 is SGHNT and CDR2 is YYREEE (reference sequence). In DNA, the CDR3 is TGTGCCAGCAGCTTGGGAGTGGGAGAGGGTGTGGATACGCAGTATTTT. Amino acids: CASSLGVGEGVDTQYF.

V gene TRBV5-4 combines with J gene TRBJ1-3; the D is unclear. This CDR3 has 15 residues. Germline CDR1 reads SGHNT; CDR2 reads YYREEE (reference sequence). Trimming cost V 4 bases and J 2 bases, with 13 bases left between them. CDR3 sequence reads: CASSPTMGPGNTIYF. The CDR3 nucleotides are TGTGCCAGCAGCCCCACGATGGGCCCTGGAAACACCATATATTTT. Variable domain in full (rest from reference TRBV5-4 and TRBJ1-3): ETGVTQSPTHLIKTRGQQVTLRCSSQSGHNTVSWYQQALGQGPQFIFQYYREEENGRGNFPPRFSGLQFPNYSSELNVNALELDDSALYLCASSPTMGPGNTIYFGEGSWLTVV.

The chain carries TRBV7-3 and TRBJ2-1; D gene unclear. Germline loops: CDR1 SGHTA, CDR2 FQGTGA. The V and J ends lost 1 base and 8 bases respectively, with 9 bases between them. This CDR3 has 13 residues. CDR3 amino acids: CASSLMSLDEQFF. As DNA, the CDR3 is TGTGCCAGCAGCTTAATGAGCCTTGATGAGCAGTTCTTC.

The chain couples TRBV28 to TRBJ2-4; 10 bases line up with TRBD2. The germline gives CDR1 MDHEN, CDR2 SYDVKM. The CDR3 is 13 amino acids. The CDR3 here is CASGRGSKNIQYF. Here the CDR3 DNA reads TGTGCAAGCGGGAGGGGATCCAAAAACATTCAGTACTTC.

The chain has TRBV7-8 and TRBJ1-5, with a weak D call TRBD1 (6 bases). V lost 6 bases, J lost 4 bases, and 16 bases lay in between. Germline CDR1 is SGHVS and CDR2 is FQNEAQ. The CDR3 is 15 residues long. The CDR3 here is CASRSGRGGNQPQHF. CDR3 sequence (DNA): TGTGCCAGCAGGTCCGGGAGGGGGGGGAATCAGCCCCAGCATTTT.

The chain has TRBV27 and TRBJ1-2; D ambiguous. Trimming pared 6 bases from V and 7 bases from J, leaving 9 bases between. This CDR3 region has 11 residues. Germline values: CDR1 MNHEY, CDR2 SMNVEV (reference sequence). CDR3 residues: CASSPGFGYTF. The DNA for the CDR3 is TGTGCCAGCAGCCCGGGGTTTGGCTACACCTTC.